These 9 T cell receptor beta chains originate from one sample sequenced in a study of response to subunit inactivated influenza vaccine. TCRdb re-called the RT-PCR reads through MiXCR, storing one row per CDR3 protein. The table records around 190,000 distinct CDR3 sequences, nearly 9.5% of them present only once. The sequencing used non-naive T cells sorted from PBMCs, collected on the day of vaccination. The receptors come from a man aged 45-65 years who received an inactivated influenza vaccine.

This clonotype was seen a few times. Here the CDR3 reads CASSQGETPTGELFF. CDR3 nucleotide sequence: TGTGCCAGCAGTCAGGGGGAGACACCCACCGGGGAGCTGTTTTTT. The V and J genes are TRBV11-2 and TRBJ2-2, with 7 bases lining up with TRBD1. The CDR3 spans 15 residues. Germline trimming cut 6 bases from V and 4 bases from J; bases unmatched to any gene: 8. Germline assignment: CDR1 SGHAT and CDR2 FQNNGV.

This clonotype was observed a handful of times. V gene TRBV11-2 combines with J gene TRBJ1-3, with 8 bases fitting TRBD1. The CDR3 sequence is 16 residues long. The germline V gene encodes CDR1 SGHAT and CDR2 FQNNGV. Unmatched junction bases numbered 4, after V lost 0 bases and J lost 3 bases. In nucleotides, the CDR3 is TGTGCCAGCAGCTTAGACCGGACAGGGCATGGAAACACCATATATTTT. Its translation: CASSLDRTGHGNTIYF.

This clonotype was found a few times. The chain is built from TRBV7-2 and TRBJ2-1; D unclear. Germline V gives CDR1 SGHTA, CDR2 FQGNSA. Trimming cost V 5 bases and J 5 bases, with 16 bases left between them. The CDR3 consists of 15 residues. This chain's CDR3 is CASSPFDTTDNEQFF. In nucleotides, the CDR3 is TGTGCCAGCAGCCCTTTCGATACTACGGACAATGAGCAGTTCTTC.

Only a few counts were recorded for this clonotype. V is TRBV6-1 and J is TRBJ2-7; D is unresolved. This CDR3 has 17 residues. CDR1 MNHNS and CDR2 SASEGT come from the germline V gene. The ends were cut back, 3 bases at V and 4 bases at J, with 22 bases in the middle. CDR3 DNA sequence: TGTGCCAGCAGTGACCCCAAAGGTCGGACGTATACATACGAGCAGTACTTC. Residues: CASSDPKGRTYTYEQYF.

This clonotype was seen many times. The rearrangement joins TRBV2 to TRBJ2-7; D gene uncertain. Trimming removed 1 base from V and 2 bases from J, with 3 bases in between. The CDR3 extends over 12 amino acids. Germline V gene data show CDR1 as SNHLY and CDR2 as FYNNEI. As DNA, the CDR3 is TGTGCCAGCAGTGAAGGACCCTACGAGCAGTACTTC. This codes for CASSEGPYEQYF.

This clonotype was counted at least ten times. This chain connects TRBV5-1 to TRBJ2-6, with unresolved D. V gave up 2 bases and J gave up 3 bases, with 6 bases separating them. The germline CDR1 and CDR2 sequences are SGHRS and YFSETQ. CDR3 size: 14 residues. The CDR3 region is CASSLLLGANVLTF. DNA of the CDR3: TGCGCCAGCAGCTTACTCCTTGGGGCCAACGTCCTGACTTTC.

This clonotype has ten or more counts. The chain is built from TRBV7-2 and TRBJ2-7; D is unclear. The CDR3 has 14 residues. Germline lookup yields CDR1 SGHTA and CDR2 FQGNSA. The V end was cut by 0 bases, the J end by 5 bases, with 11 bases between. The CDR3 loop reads CASSLARLGNEQYF. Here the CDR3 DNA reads TGTGCCAGCAGCTTAGCGCGCCTAGGGAACGAGCAGTACTTC.

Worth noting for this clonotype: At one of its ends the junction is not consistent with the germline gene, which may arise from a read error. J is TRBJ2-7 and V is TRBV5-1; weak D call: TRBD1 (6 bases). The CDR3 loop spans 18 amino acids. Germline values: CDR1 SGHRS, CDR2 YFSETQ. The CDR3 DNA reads TGCGACAGCAGCCCCCAGAGGTGGACGAGACGGACAGTCTACGAGCAGTACTTC. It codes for CDSSPQRWTRRTVYEQYF.

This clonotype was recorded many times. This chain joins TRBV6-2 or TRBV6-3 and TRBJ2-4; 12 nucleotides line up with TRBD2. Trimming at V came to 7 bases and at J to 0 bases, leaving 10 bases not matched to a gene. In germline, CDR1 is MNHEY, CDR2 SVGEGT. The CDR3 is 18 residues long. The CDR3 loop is CASNRWTSGTTAKNIQYF. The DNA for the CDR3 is TGTGCCAGCAATAGATGGACTAGCGGGACCACAGCCAAAAACATTCAGTACTTC.